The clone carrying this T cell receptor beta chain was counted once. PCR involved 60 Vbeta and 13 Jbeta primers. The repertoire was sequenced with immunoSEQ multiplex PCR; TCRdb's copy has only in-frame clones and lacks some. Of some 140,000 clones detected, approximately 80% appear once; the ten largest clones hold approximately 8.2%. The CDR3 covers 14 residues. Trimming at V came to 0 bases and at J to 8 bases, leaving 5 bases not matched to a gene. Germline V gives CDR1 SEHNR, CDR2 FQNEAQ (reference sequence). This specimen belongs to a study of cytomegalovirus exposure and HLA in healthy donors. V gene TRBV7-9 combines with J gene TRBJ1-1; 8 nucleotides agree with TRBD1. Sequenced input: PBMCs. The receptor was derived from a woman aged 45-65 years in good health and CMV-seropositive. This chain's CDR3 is CASSLASGGGEAFF. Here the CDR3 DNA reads TGTGCCAGCAGCTTAGCGTCAGGGGGCGGCGAAGCTTTCTTT.